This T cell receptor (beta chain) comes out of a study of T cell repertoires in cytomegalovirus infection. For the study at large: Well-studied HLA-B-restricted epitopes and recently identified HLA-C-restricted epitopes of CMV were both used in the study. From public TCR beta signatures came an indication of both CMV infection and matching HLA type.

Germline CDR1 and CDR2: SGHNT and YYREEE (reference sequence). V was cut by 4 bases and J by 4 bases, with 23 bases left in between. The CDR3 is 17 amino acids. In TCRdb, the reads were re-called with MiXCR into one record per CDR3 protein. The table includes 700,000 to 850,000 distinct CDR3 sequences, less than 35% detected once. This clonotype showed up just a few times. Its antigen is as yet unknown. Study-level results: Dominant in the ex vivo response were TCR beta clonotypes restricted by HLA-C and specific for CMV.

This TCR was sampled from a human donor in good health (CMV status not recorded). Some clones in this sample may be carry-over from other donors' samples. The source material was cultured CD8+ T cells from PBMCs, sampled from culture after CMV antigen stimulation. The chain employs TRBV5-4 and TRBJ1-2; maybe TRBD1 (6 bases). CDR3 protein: CASSIDRSGIRGYGYTF. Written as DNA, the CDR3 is TGTGCCAGCAGCATCGACAGGTCAGGGATTCGCGGCTATGGCTACACCTTC.